What follows describes a single T cell receptor (beta chain). These data originate in a study of T-cell reconstitution after alpha-beta-depleted transplantation in children. Germline CDR1 SGHTA, CDR2 FQGNSA. This CDR3 contains 14 residues. V lost 1 base to trimming and J lost 7 bases, with 10 bases between them. A library of TCRbeta sequences, prepared with unique molecular identifiers, was generated. TCRdb re-derived calls from the PCR reads in MiXCR, one entry per CDR3 protein. The table has about 610,000 distinct CDR3 sequences, about 11% seen once. The sequence was collected from a human donor who donated a stem cell graft to a child with acute myeloid leukemia. The material sequenced was PBMCs from the stem cell graft donor, taken from the stem cell graft. V and J are TRBV7-2 and TRBJ2-2, with unresolved D. The CDR3 region has the DNA TGTGCCAGCAGCTTAGGTCCTCTAGGCGGGGAGCTGTTTTTT. Protein product: CASSLGPLGGELFF.